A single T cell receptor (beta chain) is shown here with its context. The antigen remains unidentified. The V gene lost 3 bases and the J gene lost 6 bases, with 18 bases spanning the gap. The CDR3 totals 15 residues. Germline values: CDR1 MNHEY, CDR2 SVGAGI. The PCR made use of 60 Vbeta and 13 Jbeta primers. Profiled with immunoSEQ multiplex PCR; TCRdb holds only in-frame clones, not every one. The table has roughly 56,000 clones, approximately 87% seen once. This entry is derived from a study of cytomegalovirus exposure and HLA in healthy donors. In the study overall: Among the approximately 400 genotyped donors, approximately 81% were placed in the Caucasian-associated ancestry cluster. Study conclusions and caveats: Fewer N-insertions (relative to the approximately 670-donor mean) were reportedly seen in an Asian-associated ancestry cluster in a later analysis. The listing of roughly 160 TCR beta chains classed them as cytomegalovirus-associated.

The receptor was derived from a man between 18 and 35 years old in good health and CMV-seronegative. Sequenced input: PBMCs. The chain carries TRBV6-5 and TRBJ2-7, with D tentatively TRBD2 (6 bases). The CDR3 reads CASSYILFGGGEQYF. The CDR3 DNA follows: TGTGCCAGCAGTTATATACTTTTCGGGGGAGGCGAGCAGTACTTC.